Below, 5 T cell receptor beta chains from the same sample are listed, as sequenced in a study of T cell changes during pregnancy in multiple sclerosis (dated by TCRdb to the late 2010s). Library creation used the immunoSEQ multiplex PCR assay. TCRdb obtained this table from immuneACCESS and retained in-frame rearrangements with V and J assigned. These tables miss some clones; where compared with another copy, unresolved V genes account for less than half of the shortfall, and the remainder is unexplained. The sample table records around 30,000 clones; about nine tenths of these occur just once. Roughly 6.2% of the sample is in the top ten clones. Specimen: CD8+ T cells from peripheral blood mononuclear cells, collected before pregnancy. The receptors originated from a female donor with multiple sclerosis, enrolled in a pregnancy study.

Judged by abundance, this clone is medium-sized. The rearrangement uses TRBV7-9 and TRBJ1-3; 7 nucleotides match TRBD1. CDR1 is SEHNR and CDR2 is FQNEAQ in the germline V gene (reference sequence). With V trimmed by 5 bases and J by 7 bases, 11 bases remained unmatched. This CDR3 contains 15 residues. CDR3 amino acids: CASSPQDRDRNTIYF. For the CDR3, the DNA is TGTGCCAGCAGCCCACAAGACAGGGATCGGAACACCATATATTTT.

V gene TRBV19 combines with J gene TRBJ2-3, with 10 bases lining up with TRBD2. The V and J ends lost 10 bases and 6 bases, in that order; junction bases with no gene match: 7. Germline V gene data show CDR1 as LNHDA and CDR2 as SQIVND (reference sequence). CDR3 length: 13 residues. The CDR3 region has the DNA TGTGCCACTGAACTAGCGGGAAAGGATACGCAGTATTTT. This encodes CATELAGKDTQYF.

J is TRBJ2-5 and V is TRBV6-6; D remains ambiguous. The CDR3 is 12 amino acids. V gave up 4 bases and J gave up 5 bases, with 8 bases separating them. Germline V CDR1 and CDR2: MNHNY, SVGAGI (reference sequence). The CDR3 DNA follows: TGTGCCAGCAGTTCTATACGGGAGACCCAGTACTTC. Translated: CASSSIRETQYF.

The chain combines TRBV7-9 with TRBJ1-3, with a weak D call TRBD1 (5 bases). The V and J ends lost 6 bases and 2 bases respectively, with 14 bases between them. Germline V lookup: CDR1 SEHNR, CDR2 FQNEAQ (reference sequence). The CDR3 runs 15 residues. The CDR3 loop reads CASSSRGSPGNTIYF. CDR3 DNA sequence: TGTGCCAGCAGTTCTAGGGGTTCCCCTGGAAACACCATATATTTT.

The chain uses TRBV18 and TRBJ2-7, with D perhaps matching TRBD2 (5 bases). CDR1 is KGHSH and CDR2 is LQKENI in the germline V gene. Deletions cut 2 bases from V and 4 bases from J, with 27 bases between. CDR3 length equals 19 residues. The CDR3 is CASSPYRPSGNPNLYEQYF. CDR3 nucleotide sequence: TGTGCCAGCTCACCATACCGACCGTCGGGGAACCCCAACCTTTACGAGCAGTACTTC. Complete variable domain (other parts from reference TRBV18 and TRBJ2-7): NAGVMQNPRHLVRRRGQEARLRCSPMKGHSHVYWYRQLPEEGLKFMVYLQKENIIDESGMPKERFSAEFPKEGPSILRIQQVVRGDSAAYFCASSPYRPSGNPNLYEQYFGPGTRLTVT.